The 7 T cell receptor beta chains reported below all come from one sample, sequenced in a study of blood T cell repertoires in COVID-19. Sequencing used immunoSEQ multiplex PCR; TCRdb keeps in-frame clones, though not all of them. This table has 160,000 or so clones, around 89% appearing once. The sample taken for sequencing was peripheral blood. Every receptor here comes from a man between 60 and 75 years old with acute or convalescent COVID-19.

V gene TRBV6-5 combines with J gene TRBJ2-2; 9 bases align to TRBD1. J was trimmed by 4 bases and V by 1 base; bases with no gene match: 1. The CDR3 is made up of 15 amino acids. Per the germline V gene, CDR1 is MNHEY and CDR2 is SVGAGI. CDR3 loop: CASSYWTGVTGELFF. The CDR3 DNA reads as TGTGCCAGCAGTTACTGGACAGGGGTCACCGGGGAGCTGTTTTTT.

This chain joins TRBV6-1 and TRBJ2-1; 9 nucleotides align to TRBD1. The germline CDR1 and CDR2 sequences are MNHNS and SASEGT. Losses at the gene ends were 6 bases for V and 1 base for J; bases not matched to a gene: 10. The length of the CDR3 is 17 residues. The CDR3 loop is CASRELGGTGSYNEQFF. In DNA form, the CDR3 reads TGTGCCAGCAGAGAACTGGGGGGGACAGGGTCCTACAATGAGCAGTTCTTC.

The rearrangement uses TRBV2 and TRBJ1-1; D is perhaps TRBD1 (6 bases). The CDR3 totals 14 residues. CDR1 is SNHLY, CDR2 FYNNEI, per germline. The germline V and J ends were trimmed by 6 bases and 6 bases, with 17 bases remaining between them. CDR3 protein: CASSEQGGSAEAFF. Written as DNA, the CDR3 is TGTGCCAGCAGCGAACAGGGAGGGAGCGCTGAAGCTTTCTTT.

The genes are TRBV7-9 and TRBJ1-4; 7 bases match TRBD1. The CDR3 consists of 15 residues. The V segment lost 5 bases and the J segment 2 bases; nucleotides outside the gene matches: 5. From germline, CDR1 is SEHNR and CDR2 FQNEAQ (reference sequence). CDR3 coding DNA: TGTGCCAGCAGCGAGACACAGGGGACTAATGAAAAACTGTTTTTT. It encodes CASSETQGTNEKLFF. The whole variable domain, remainder taken from reference TRBV7-9 and TRBJ1-4, is DTGVSQNPRHKITKRGQNVTFRCDPISEHNRLYWYRQTLGQGPEFLTYFQNEAQLEKSRLLSDRFSAERPKGSFSTLEIQRTEQGDSAMYLCASSETQGTNEKLFFGSGTQLSVL.

This clone was observed a single time. The chain couples TRBV18 to TRBJ2-7; D remains ambiguous. The CDR3 is 12 amino acids. The germline CDR1 and CDR2 sequences are KGHSH and LQKENI. V gave up 6 bases and J gave up 2 bases, with 8 bases separating them. CDR3 loop: CASSPDTYEQYF. The CDR3 DNA reads TGTGCCAGCTCCCCCGACACCTACGAGCAGTACTTC.

This rearrangement joins TRBV6-5 to TRBJ1-5; D ambiguous. This CDR3 is built from 13 residues. Trimming removed 7 bases at V and 0 bases at J, with 7 bases between. Germline V gene sequence: CDR1 MNHEY, CDR2 SVGAGI. In DNA, the CDR3 is TGTGCCAGCACGGACTATAGCAATCAGCCCCAGCATTTT. It yields the protein CASTDYSNQPQHF.

The rearrangement joins TRBV3-1 (or the pseudogene TRBV3-2) to TRBJ1-2, with a weak D call TRBD1 (5 bases). V lost 8 bases, J lost 8 bases, and 18 bases lay in between. CDR1 is LGHDT, CDR2 YNNKEL, per germline (reference sequence). The CDR3 is made up of 13 amino acids. The CDR3 is CASGLTESRGYTF. As DNA, the CDR3 is TGTGCCAGCGGGTTGACAGAGTCACGGGGCTACACCTTC.